This T cell receptor (beta chain) is from a study of T cell responses to AZD1222 COVID-19 vaccine. On this clone itself: Antigen: not known.

Sequencing was performed with immunoSEQ multiplex PCR; in TCRdb, only in-frame clones are kept and a portion is missing. The sample records roughly 160,000 clones, about 91% being singletons. The CDR3 sequence is 16 residues long. V was shortened by 1 base and J by 0 bases, with 13 bases between the two germline ends. The germline V gene has CDR1 MGHRA and CDR2 YSYEKL. General observations from the study: Nearly half of the spike-specific TCRs reportedly recognize variant regions that carry no mutations. An increase in Spike-specific TCR breadth and depth was observed after two AZD1222 doses. Only after the peak T cell response were repertoires sampled.

The receptor was derived from an adult who received the AZD1222 COVID-19 vaccine. V is TRBV4-1 and J is TRBJ2-7, with D tentatively TRBD1 or TRBD2 (5 bases each). The sample was peripheral blood, taken 28 days after the second AZD1222 dose. Here the CDR3 reads CASSQARGGGSYEQYF. DNA of the CDR3: TGCGCCAGCAGCCAAGCTAGGGGTGGGGGCTCCTACGAGCAGTACTTC.